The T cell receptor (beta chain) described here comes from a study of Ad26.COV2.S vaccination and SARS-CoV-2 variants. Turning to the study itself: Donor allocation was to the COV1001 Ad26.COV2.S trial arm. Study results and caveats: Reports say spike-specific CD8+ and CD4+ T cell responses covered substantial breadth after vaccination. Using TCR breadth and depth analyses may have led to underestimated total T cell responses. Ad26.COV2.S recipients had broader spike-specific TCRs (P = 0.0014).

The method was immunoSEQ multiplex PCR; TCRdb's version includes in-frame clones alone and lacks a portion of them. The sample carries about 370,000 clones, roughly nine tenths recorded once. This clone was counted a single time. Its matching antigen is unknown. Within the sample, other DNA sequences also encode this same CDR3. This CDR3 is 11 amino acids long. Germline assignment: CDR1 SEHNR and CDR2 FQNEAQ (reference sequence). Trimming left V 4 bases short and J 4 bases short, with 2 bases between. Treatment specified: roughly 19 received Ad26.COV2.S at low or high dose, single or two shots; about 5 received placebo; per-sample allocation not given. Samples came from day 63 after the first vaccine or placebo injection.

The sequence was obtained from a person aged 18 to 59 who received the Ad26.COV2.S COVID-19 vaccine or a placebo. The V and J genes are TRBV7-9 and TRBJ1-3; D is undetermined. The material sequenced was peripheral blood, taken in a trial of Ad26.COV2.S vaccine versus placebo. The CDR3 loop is CASSSGNTIYF. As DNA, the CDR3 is TGTGCCAGCAGCTCCGGAAACACCATATATTTT.